The 9 T cell receptor beta chains below all came from one sample that was sequenced in a study of T-cell memory formation after mild COVID-19. TCRdb reanalysed the 5' RACE reads using MiXCR and keeps one entry per CDR3 protein. This sample yields hundreds of thousands of distinct CDR3 sequences, of which over 25% are seen a single time; about 13% belongs to the top ten. The sequenced material came from PBMCs or a T cell subset sorted from them (not recorded which). The receptors were sampled from an adult woman who had mild COVID-19 (a few samples of this study predate the infection). Cell type and time point are not known.

This clonotype has ten or more counts. This sequence joins TRBV27 and TRBJ2-1; 11 bases align to TRBD2. Trimming at V came to 5 bases and at J to 6 bases, leaving 6 bases not matched to a gene. The V gene's germline CDR1 is MNHEY and CDR2 SMNVEV (reference sequence). The CDR3 sequence is 15 residues long. The CDR3 loop is CASSPRLAGRNEQFF. CDR3 DNA sequence: TGTGCCAGCAGTCCCCGACTAGCGGGGCGCAATGAGCAGTTCTTC.

The CDR3 DNA reads as TGTGCCAGCAGCACTGCCCGGACAGGGGGCCGTTATAGCAATCAGCCCCAGCATTTT. The encoded protein is CASSTARTGGRYSNQPQHF. This chain connects TRBV7-8 to TRBJ1-5; 11 bases are shared with TRBD1. Germline values: CDR1 SGHVS, CDR2 FQNEAQ. The CDR3 length is 19 residues. Trimming at V came to 5 bases and at J to 0 bases, leaving 12 bases not matched to a gene.

V gene TRBV11-2 combines with J gene TRBJ2-7; D remains unclear. Germline V gives CDR1 SGHAT, CDR2 FQNNGV. This CDR3 spans 13 amino acids. V was cut by 1 base and J by 3 bases, with 7 bases left in between. CDR3 loop: CASSLGRLYEQYF. Written as DNA, the CDR3 is TGTGCCAGCAGCTTAGGACGGCTCTACGAGCAGTACTTC.

The chain couples TRBV20-1 to TRBJ2-7; TRBD2 matches 7 bases. Per germline, CDR1 DFQATT and CDR2 SNEGSKA (reference sequence). The V and J ends lost 6 bases and 9 bases, in that order; junction bases with no gene match: 14. The CDR3 spans 13 residues. The CDR3 DNA follows: TGCAGTGCGAGACTTGGGAGGGAAAGGGTGCAGTACTTC. Protein: CSARLGRERVQYF.

This clonotype was seen a handful of times. The V gene is TRBV5-1, the J gene TRBJ2-7; a weak D match, TRBD1 (5 bases). V lost 2 bases and J lost 4, with 10 bases in between. This CDR3 is built from 13 residues. Germline V gene lookup returns CDR1 SGHRS and CDR2 YFSETQ. CDR3 sequence: CASSFAGRYEQYF. The CDR3 region has the DNA TGCGCCAGCAGCTTCGCAGGGCGGTACGAGCAGTACTTC.

This clonotype has a handful of counts. The chain uses TRBV9 and TRBJ1-1; D uncertain. The V end was cut by 5 bases, the J end by 4 bases, with 12 bases between. The CDR3 length is 13 residues. Germline CDR1 SGDLS, CDR2 YYNGEE. The CDR3 spells CASRGPSGTEAFF. The DNA for the CDR3 is TGTGCCAGCAGAGGCCCTTCGGGCACTGAAGCTTTCTTT.

The gene calls are TRBV5-1 and TRBJ2-1; 9 nucleotides align to TRBD2. The V gene end was trimmed by 2 bases and the J gene end by 0 bases; junction bases not matched to a gene: 6. Germline CDR1 is SGHRS and CDR2 is YFSETQ. This CDR3 contains 17 residues. Here the CDR3 DNA reads TGCGCCAGCAGCTTCCTTCTAGCGGGGAGCTCCTACAATGAGCAGTTCTTC. Encoded protein: CASSFLLAGSSYNEQFF.

This clonotype turned up a few times. The chain links TRBV12-3 or TRBV12-4 to TRBJ1-6; 9 bases align to TRBD1. V dropped 6 bases and J dropped 5; count of bases not matched to a gene: 2. The CDR3 is made up of 14 amino acids. In DNA form, the CDR3 reads TGTGCCAGCAGGCGACAGGGGGATAATTCACCCCTCCACTTT. It specifies CASRRQGDNSPLHF.

This clonotype occurred a few times. This rearrangement joins TRBV29-1 to TRBJ2-2, with a tentative D call TRBD2 (6 bases). The germline V gene encodes CDR1 SQVTM and CDR2 ANQGSEA. CDR3 length equals 15 residues. Trimming took off 7 bases at V and 4 bases at J, with 19 bases between the two ends. As DNA, the CDR3 is TGCAGCGCGCGCGGGACGGCATATAGCACCGGGGAGCTGTTTTTT. It codes for CSARGTAYSTGELFF.